Below, 26 T cell receptor beta chains from the same sample are listed, as sequenced in a study of CD8+CD57+ T cells in acquired aplastic anemia. Patients chosen for sequencing had shown CD8+CD57+ cell expansion by flow cytometry. The use of genomic DNA as template underpinned the TCR beta VDJ and CDR3 profiling. A single record per CDR3 protein comes from TCRdb applying MiXCR to the reads. The table has approximately 150,000 distinct CDR3 sequences, about 45% seen once. The sequenced material came from sorted CD4+, CD8+, or CD8+CD57+ T cells (not recorded which) from PBMCs. These receptors came from a human donor with aplastic anemia.

This clonotype was observed at least ten times. The J gene is TRBJ2-7, the V gene TRBV11-3; D may be TRBD2 (5 bases). This CDR3 spans 12 amino acids. The V gene lost 3 bases and the J gene lost 7 bases, with 10 bases spanning the gap. Germline-derived CDR1 and CDR2 are SGHNT and YENEEA. The CDR3 DNA is TGTGCCAGCAGCTTGAAGACGGGGGAGCAGTACTTC. It translates to CASSLKTGEQYF.

This clonotype has a count of ten or more. The chain links TRBV5-1 to TRBJ2-3; D is possibly TRBD2 (7 bases). The V and J ends lost 0 bases and 4 bases respectively, with 12 bases between them. This CDR3 contains 15 residues. The germline V gene encodes CDR1 SGHRS and CDR2 YFSETQ. In nucleotides, the CDR3 is TGCGCCAGCAGCTTGGAGGGGGGGCCGGCAGATACGCAGTATTTT. Translation: CASSLEGGPADTQYF.

Many counts were recorded for this clonotype. The chain combines TRBV3-1 with TRBJ2-1; TRBD1 aligns across 7 bases. The junction had 10 bases not matched to a gene; V was cut back by 5 bases and J by 6 bases. CDR3 length equals 15 residues. Germline assignment: CDR1 LGHDT and CDR2 YNNKEL (reference sequence). The chain's CDR3 is CASSYRQGVVNEQFF. CDR3 coding DNA: TGTGCCAGCAGCTACCGACAGGGAGTCGTCAATGAGCAGTTCTTC.

The chain links TRBV7-9 to TRBJ2-2, with a weak D call TRBD1 (5 bases). Trimming stripped 5 bases from V and 7 bases from J, with 14 bases between. CDR3 size: 14 residues. CDR1 is SEHNR, CDR2 FQNEAQ, per germline (reference sequence). The CDR3 region has the DNA TGTGCCAGCAGCCCAGGCCCAGGGATCGGGGAGCTGTTTTTT. Its protein product is CASSPGPGIGELFF.

The CDR3 loop is CASSPGQGRHTEAFF. In DNA form, the CDR3 reads TGTGCCAGCAGCCCAGGACAGGGCCGTCACACTGAAGCTTTCTTT. This chain uses TRBV9 with TRBJ1-1; the match to TRBD1 covers 8 bases. CDR1 SGDLS and CDR2 YYNGEE come from the germline V gene. With 4 bases clipped from V and 3 bases from J, the junction kept 8 bases outside the gene matches. The CDR3 runs 15 residues.

The CDR3 here is CSASKLDEQYF. The CDR3 DNA sequence: TGCAGTGCGAGTAAGTTAGACGAGCAGTACTTC. The chain has TRBV20-1 and TRBJ2-7; no definite D call. Looked up from germline, CDR1 is DFQATT and CDR2 is SNEGSKA (reference sequence). Trimming shortened V by 6 bases and J by 5 bases, and 11 bases separated the two germline ends. The CDR3 is made up of 11 amino acids.

This chain connects TRBV20-1 to TRBJ1-6; tentatively, D is TRBD1 (5 bases). Trimming stripped 6 bases from V and 10 bases from J, with 19 bases between. CDR1 and CDR2 (germline): DFQATT, SNEGSKA (reference sequence). This CDR3 spans 14 amino acids. The CDR3 loop is CSASSQGDASPLHF. The CDR3 DNA reads TGCAGTGCCAGCAGCCAAGGGGACGCCTCACCCCTCCACTTT.

The chain combines TRBV7-6 with TRBJ2-5, with D unclear. Germline assignment: CDR1 SGHVS and CDR2 FNYEAQ. V lost 3 bases to trimming and J lost 1 base, with 3 bases between them. This CDR3 is 12 amino acids long. The CDR3 nucleotides are TGTGCCAGCAGCTTTTTCCAAGAGACCCAGTACTTC. This translates into CASSFFQETQYF.

This clonotype has ten or more counts. V usage is TRBV10-3 and J usage is TRBJ1-1, with 9 bases matching TRBD1. This CDR3 has 16 amino acids. The germline CDR1 and CDR2 sequences are ENHRY and SYGVKD. The V and J ends lost 0 bases and 4 bases, in that order; junction bases with no gene match: 6. CDR3 region: CAISESVGQGSTEAFF. CDR3 DNA sequence: TGTGCCATCAGTGAGTCGGTGGGACAGGGTAGCACTGAAGCTTTCTTT.

As regards this clonotype: A much larger clone lies one base from this, so it may be a read error. This chain uses TRBV5-1 with TRBJ2-2; D may be TRBD1 (6 bases). The length of the CDR3 is 15 residues. CDR1 is SGHRS, CDR2 YFSETQ, per germline. CDR3 DNA sequence: TGCGCCAGCAGTACAGGGAGCCCGAACACCCGGGAGCTGTTTTTT. Amino acids: CASSTGSPNTRELFF.

This clonotype appeared many times. The chain is built from TRBV10-3 and TRBJ2-1; no clear D gene. CDR1 is ENHRY, CDR2 SYGVKD, per germline. This CDR3 has 18 residues. V shed 4 bases and J shed 0 bases, with 19 bases lying between them. The CDR3, as DNA: TGTGCCATCAGTGCCCGGAACCAGCCCGAGCGCTCCTACAATGAGCAGTTCTTC. Amino acids: CAISARNQPERSYNEQFF.

This clonotype showed up many times. CDR3 in amino acids: CASTPGTSGVTGELFF. CDR3 coding DNA: TGTGCCAGCACTCCCGGGACTAGCGGTGTCACCGGGGAGCTGTTTTTT. V and J are TRBV12-3 or TRBV12-4 and TRBJ2-2, with 11 bases identical to TRBD2. CDR3 length: 16 residues. J lost 4 bases, V lost 7 bases, and 8 bases had no gene match.

At least ten counts were recorded for this clonotype. The rearrangement joins TRBV7-9 to TRBJ1-1, with D perhaps TRBD1 (6 bases). This CDR3 has 15 amino acids. V was pared by 5 bases and J by 0 bases, with 13 bases between. Germline-derived CDR1 and CDR2 are SEHNR and FQNEAQ (reference sequence). This chain's CDR3 is CASSHRVVLNTEAFF. The CDR3 nucleotides read TGTGCCAGCAGCCACAGGGTGGTCCTGAACACTGAAGCTTTCTTT.

This clonotype was counted ten times or more. The genes are TRBV2 and TRBJ1-5; 7 bases match TRBD1. This CDR3 has 16 amino acids. The V and J ends lost 6 bases and 2 bases, in that order; junction bases with no gene match: 10. The germline V gene encodes CDR1 SNHLY and CDR2 FYNNEI. The chain's CDR3 is CASRKTGILGNQPQHF. CDR3 in DNA: TGTGCCAGCAGGAAGACAGGGATTCTGGGCAATCAGCCCCAGCATTTT. Supplemented by reference TRBV2 and TRBJ1-5, the full variable domain reads EPEVTQTPSHQVTQMGQEVILRCVPISNHLYFYWYRQILGQKVEFLVSFYNNEISEKSEIFDDQFSVERPDGSNFTLKIRSTKLEDSAMYFCASRKTGILGNQPQHFGDGTRLSIL.

V usage is TRBV20-1 and J usage is TRBJ2-3; 8 bases are shared with TRBD2. V lost 3 bases and J lost 11; bases outside the gene matches: 7. In germline, CDR1 is DFQATT, CDR2 SNEGSKA (reference sequence). The CDR3 is made up of 12 amino acids. The DNA for the CDR3 is TGCAGTGCTAGCGGCGGGGGGCATGAGCAGTATTTT. The encoded protein is CSASGGGHEQYF.

Comment on this clonotype: One base away lies a much larger clone, so this may be a sequencing read error. The conserved final phenylalanine or tryptophan is absent from the CDR3, which likely points to a read error. The chain couples TRBV5-5 to TRBJ1-1; tentative D call: TRBD1 (6 bases). The germline CDR1 and CDR2 sequences are SGHKS and YYEKEE (reference sequence). The CDR3 runs to 14 residues. V shed 3 bases and J shed 5 bases, with 14 bases lying between them. The CDR3 protein is CASSSSTGWTEAFL. As DNA, the CDR3 is TGTGCCAGCAGCTCTTCCACAGGGTGGACTGAAGCTTTCCTT.

Note on this clonotype: One junction end disagrees with the germline gene, perhaps due to a read error. The chain links TRBV5-8 to TRBJ2-2; D might be TRBD2 (5 bases). This CDR3 region has 15 residues. Germline loops: CDR1 SGHTS, CDR2 YDEGEE. CDR3 bases: TGTGCCAGCAGCGGGCGGACCCGGAACACCGGGGAGCTGTGTTTT. The encoded protein is CASSGRTRNTGELCF.

Written as DNA, the CDR3 is TGTGCCAGCAGCCTAGGGAGGTCGAATAACTATGGCTACACCTTC. Its translation is CASSLGRSNNYGYTF. The chain recombines TRBV2 with TRBJ1-2; D not resolved. The CDR3 is made up of 15 amino acids. V dropped 6 bases and J dropped 1 base, with 15 bases sitting between them. CDR1 is SNHLY, CDR2 FYNNEI, per germline.

This clonotype was recorded at least ten times. This chain connects TRBV6-1 to TRBJ1-4, with 8 bases matching TRBD1. In germline, CDR1 is MNHNS, CDR2 SASEGT. This CDR3 comprises 13 residues. The ends lost 3 bases at V and 10 bases at J; junction bases unmatched: 4. The CDR3 protein is CASSDKDRAKLFF. The CDR3 bases are TGTGCCAGCAGTGACAAGGACAGGGCAAAACTGTTTTTT.

The V call is TRBV2, the J call TRBJ2-7; 8 nucleotides line up with TRBD2. The germline V gene has CDR1 SNHLY and CDR2 FYNNEI. J was trimmed by 3 bases and V by 8 bases; bases with no gene match: 12. This CDR3 has 15 residues. CDR3 protein: CASGAGAGALYEQYF. DNA for the CDR3: TGTGCCAGCGGGGCCGGAGCGGGAGCTCTCTACGAGCAGTACTTC.

The chain carries TRBV6-1 and TRBJ1-1; D is unresolved. Trimming shortened V by 8 bases and J by 5 bases, and 12 bases separated the two germline ends. CDR3 length: 12 residues. Germline CDR1 and CDR2: MNHNS and SASEGT. CDR3 coding DNA: TGTGCCAGCTCCGCAGTACGTACTGAAGCTTTCTTT. It encodes CASSAVRTEAFF.

This clonotype has a single count. The V and J genes are TRBV5-5 and TRBJ2-3; the D is unclear. Trimming took off 4 bases at V and 0 bases at J, with 12 bases between the two ends. CDR1 is SGHKS, CDR2 YYEKEE, per germline (reference sequence). The length of the CDR3 is 15 residues. CDR3 residues: CASSATLTSTDTQYF. The CDR3 DNA reads TGTGCCAGCAGCGCCACGCTGACTAGCACAGATACGCAGTATTTT.

The gene calls are TRBV2 and TRBJ1-1; weak D call: TRBD1 (5 bases). The V end was cut by 1 base, the J end by 4 bases, with 10 bases between. The CDR3 sequence is 14 residues long. CDR1 is SNHLY, CDR2 FYNNEI, per germline. This CDR3 reads CASSEVGGGTEAFF. CDR3 in DNA: TGTGCCAGCAGTGAAGTGGGTGGGGGCACTGAAGCTTTCTTT. The full variable domain, in which reference TRBV2 and TRBJ1-1 provide the parts outside the CDR3, is EPEVTQTPSHQVTQMGQEVILRCVPISNHLYFYWYRQILGQKVEFLVSFYNNEISEKSEIFDDQFSVERPDGSNFTLKIRSTKLEDSAMYFCASSEVGGGTEAFFGQGTRLTVV.

This clonotype showed up many times. The rearrangement uses TRBV6-5 and TRBJ2-7, with TRBD2 matching over 8 bases. CDR3 length equals 15 residues. V gave up 7 bases and J gave up 3 bases; unmatched junction bases: 11. CDR1 and CDR2 (germline): MNHEY, SVGAGI. CDR3 sequence reads: CASTTLRGAHYEQYF. As DNA, the CDR3 is TGTGCCAGCACCACGTTGCGGGGGGCCCACTACGAGCAGTACTTC.

As for this clonotype: Possible read error: a much larger clone is one base away. The rearrangement links TRBV12-3 or TRBV12-4 to TRBJ1-2; a weak D match, TRBD1 (5 bases). The CDR3 covers 16 residues. The CDR3 here is CASRLGGTWNNYGYTF. CDR3 coding DNA: TGTGCCAGCAGATTAGGAGGGACCTGGAACAACTATGGCTACACCTTC.

In the case of this clonotype: The CDR3 does not end in the conserved phenylalanine or tryptophan, so this is likely a read error. The DNA is left out, because the CDR3 cannot be placed on it with certainty; the CDR3 is given as TCRdb lists it. The CDR3 sequence is CASSTPLG. The rearrangement uses TRBV7-3 and TRBJ2-2; TRBD2 was called by the table and not checked on the DNA. The CDR3 numbers 8 amino acids, ends counted. CDR1 and CDR2 from the germline V gene are SGHTA and FQGTGA.